These 29 T cell receptor beta chains were all obtained from the same sample, sequenced in a study of long-term antiretroviral therapy in people with HIV. The assay used was immunoSEQ (version v3.0), run at survey level. Assay: immunoSEQ multiplex PCR; the TCRdb copy retains only in-frame clones and omits some. The table shows 25,000 to 30,000 clones, with 65% to 85% occurring only once. This specimen consisted of unsorted PBMCs, obtained 0.8 years before starting antiretroviral therapy. These receptors originate from a man between 18 and 35 years old with HIV.

V is TRBV27 and J is TRBJ2-3, with D tentatively TRBD2 (6 bases). This CDR3 contains 14 residues. V lost 2 bases and J lost 2, with 8 bases in between. From germline, CDR1 is MNHEY and CDR2 SMNVEV (reference sequence). CDR3 protein: CASSLAGSTDTQYF. The CDR3 nucleotides read TGTGCCAGCAGTTTAGCGGGATCCACAGATACGCAGTATTTT.

This chain joins TRBV11-2 and TRBJ2-1, with 10 bases fitting TRBD2. CDR1 and CDR2 (germline): SGHAT, FQNNGV. After removal of 1 base from V and 7 bases from J, the junction contained 4 bases not matched to a gene. The CDR3 runs to 15 residues. CDR3 nucleotide sequence: TGTGCCAGCAGCTTAGTTAATAGCGGGGGGAATGAGCAGTTCTTC. Its protein is CASSLVNSGGNEQFF.

This chain joins TRBV6-5 and TRBJ1-5; D gene ambiguous. Trimming pared 0 bases from V and 2 bases from J, leaving 11 bases between. CDR3 length: 16 residues. The germline V gene encodes CDR1 MNHEY and CDR2 SVGAGI. As DNA, the CDR3 is TGTGCCAGCAGTTACTCATGGCGTCGCGGCAATCAGCCCCAGCATTTT. It specifies CASSYSWRRGNQPQHF.

This chain links TRBV14 with TRBJ2-7; TRBD1 agrees at 7 bases. This CDR3 is 15 amino acids long. V was pared by 4 bases and J by 3 bases, with 9 bases of the junction left unmatched. Germline assignment: CDR1 SGHDN and CDR2 FVKESK. The CDR3 protein is CASSRVGTEDYEQYF. CDR3 nucleotides: TGTGCCAGCAGCCGAGTCGGGACAGAAGACTACGAGCAGTACTTC.

V usage is TRBV6-5 and J usage is TRBJ2-3, with 10 bases that match TRBD2. The CDR3 is 16 residues long. The junction had 7 bases not matched to a gene; V was cut back by 3 bases and J by 4 bases. Germline V gene data show CDR1 as MNHEY and CDR2 as SVGAGI. This CDR3 reads CASSYQREGGADTQYF. For the CDR3, the DNA is TGTGCCAGCAGTTATCAGCGGGAGGGAGGAGCAGATACGCAGTATTTT.

The chain couples TRBV5-5 to TRBJ1-1; D perhaps matches TRBD1 (5 bases). Germline V CDR1 and CDR2: SGHKS, YYEKEE (reference sequence). V was clipped by 4 bases and J by 1 base, with 14 bases between them. This CDR3 is built from 15 residues. In DNA form, the CDR3 reads TGTGCCAGCAGCAATACGAGGGGATGGAACACTGAAGCTTTCTTT. This gives the protein CASSNTRGWNTEAFF.

This clone was seen a single time. V is TRBV11-3 and J is TRBJ1-2; 7 nucleotides align to TRBD1. Germline loops: CDR1 SGHNT, CDR2 YENEEA. The CDR3 runs 16 residues. V lost 0 bases and J lost 4; bases outside the gene matches: 8. CDR3 bases: TGTGCCAGCAGCTTAGATGCCAGGGGGGCCATCTATGGCTACACCTTC. As protein: CASSLDARGAIYGYTF.

This rearrangement joins TRBV4-1 to TRBJ2-1; D remains unclear. Germline lookup yields CDR1 MGHRA and CDR2 YSYEKL. The ends were cut back, 4 bases at V and 5 bases at J, with 18 bases in the middle. This CDR3 spans 16 amino acids. CDR3 protein: CASSPQSENPHNEQFF. CDR3 in DNA: TGCGCCAGCAGCCCCCAGAGCGAAAATCCTCACAATGAGCAGTTCTTC.

As for this clone: An end of the junction does not agree with germline; a read error may underlie this. The chain carries TRBV7-2 and TRBJ1-3, with TRBD1 matching over 7 bases. Germline assignment: CDR1 SGHTA and CDR2 FQGNSA. The CDR3 contains 14 residues. This chain's CDR3 is CASSSYRGGDTIYF. The CDR3 DNA reads as TGTGCCAGCAGCTCCTACAGGGGTGGAGACACCATATATTTT.

This chain uses TRBV6-1 with TRBJ1-2; no reliable D call. V gave up 2 bases and J gave up 1 base, with 5 bases separating them. Germline loops: CDR1 MNHNS, CDR2 SASEGT. The CDR3 contains 13 residues. Written as DNA, the CDR3 is TGTGCCAGCAGTGAACGAGATAACTATGGCTACACCTTC. Its protein product is CASSERDNYGYTF.

The rearrangement links TRBV28 to TRBJ2-1, with 9 nucleotides matching TRBD1. This CDR3 has 14 residues. V shed 3 bases, J shed 6 bases, and the junction held 3 bases outside the gene matches. Germline CDR1 MDHEN, CDR2 SYDVKM. CDR3 protein: CASSFRDRVNEQFF. The CDR3 coding sequence is TGTGCCAGCAGTTTCCGGGACAGGGTCAATGAGCAGTTCTTC.

The rearrangement joins TRBV11-2 to TRBJ2-6; no reliable D call. This CDR3 has 19 amino acids. Between the trimmed V and J ends, which lost 2 bases and 1 base, there was a span of 18 bases. Germline-derived CDR1 and CDR2 are SGHAT and FQNNGV. The DNA of the CDR3 is TGTGCCAGCAGCTTATCTGTGGCGCGAACCTCATCTGGGGCCAACGTCCTGACTTTC. Its translation: CASSLSVARTSSGANVLTF.

The chain carries TRBV5-1 and TRBJ2-2; a possible D gene is TRBD1 (5 bases). The germline V and J ends were trimmed by 4 bases and 2 bases, with 18 bases remaining between them. CDR1 SGHRS and CDR2 YFSETQ come from the germline V gene. CDR3 length: 17 residues. The CDR3 DNA reads TGCGCCAGCAGCACAAAAGTCGGGCAGGGTAACACCGGGGAGCTGTTTTTT. The encoded protein is CASSTKVGQGNTGELFF.

The chain carries TRBV5-1 and TRBJ2-1; 9 nucleotides agree with TRBD1. Germline CDR1 reads SGHRS; CDR2 reads YFSETQ. Trimming cost V 8 bases and J 10 bases; bases outside gene matches: 10. This CDR3 comprises 13 residues. The CDR3 DNA is TGCGCCAGTAAACAGGGGGCGGAGGAGGAGCAGTTCTTC. Translation: CASKQGAEEEQFF.

The V call is TRBV25-1, the J call TRBJ2-7, with 9 bases that match TRBD1. This CDR3 contains 15 residues. Germline V gene data show CDR1 as MGHDK and CDR2 as SYGVNS. V gave up 3 bases and J gave up 5 bases; unmatched junction bases: 8. The CDR3 protein is CASSDLQGARDEQYF. The CDR3 bases are TGTGCCAGCAGTGATCTACAGGGGGCGCGGGACGAGCAGTACTTC.

As concerns this clone: The DNA is left out, because the CDR3 cannot be placed on it with certainty; the CDR3 is given as TCRdb lists it. J is TRBJ2-1 and V is TRBV29-1; the listed D gene, TRBD1, was not tested against the DNA. Germline V gene data show CDR1 as SQVTM and CDR2 as ANQGSEA. 15 amino acids form the CDR3, both terminal residues included. CDR3: CSVEDGWGQGALMFF.

This sequence joins TRBV19 and TRBJ1-1, with 8 bases aligning to TRBD1. Losses at the gene ends were 9 bases for V and 4 bases for J; bases not matched to a gene: 7. The CDR3 length is 13 residues. Germline-derived CDR1 and CDR2 are LNHDA and SQIVND (reference sequence). The CDR3 sequence: CARPRTGCTEAFF. CDR3 nucleotides: TGTGCCAGGCCGCGGACAGGGTGCACTGAAGCTTTCTTT.

The chain carries TRBV7-3 and TRBJ2-1; D not certain. Germline V lookup: CDR1 SGHTA, CDR2 FQGTGA. The CDR3 loop spans 14 amino acids. The V gene lost 0 bases and the J gene lost 8 bases, with 11 bases spanning the gap. The DNA of the CDR3 is TGTGCCAGCAGCTTAACGGGCAGTGGGGATGAGCAGTTCTTC. Translated: CASSLTGSGDEQFF.

The gene calls are TRBV30 and TRBJ2-3, with D perhaps being TRBD1 or TRBD2 (5 bases each). Germline CDR1 reads GTSNPN; CDR2 reads SVGIG (reference sequence). Trimming took off 4 bases at V and 2 bases at J, with 13 bases between the two ends. The CDR3 is made up of 14 amino acids. This chain's CDR3 is CAWTAGTNTDTQYF. CDR3 nucleotide sequence: TGTGCCTGGACCGCAGGGACCAACACAGATACGCAGTATTTT.

This clone has just one count. V usage is TRBV5-1 and J usage is TRBJ2-1, with D hard to call. Per the germline V gene, CDR1 is SGHRS and CDR2 is YFSETQ. Trimming pared 4 bases from V and 7 bases from J, leaving 18 bases between. There are 15 residues in the CDR3. CDR3 nucleotide sequence: TGCGCCAGCAGCCCCTACAATCCGGGTGGGAATGAGCAGTTCTTC. Its translation is CASSPYNPGGNEQFF.

The rearrangement joins TRBV2 to TRBJ2-7; 9 bases agree with TRBD1. CDR1 is SNHLY and CDR2 is FYNNEI in the germline V gene. V was pared by 0 bases and J by 0 bases, with 3 bases of the junction left unmatched. CDR3 length: 16 amino acids. The CDR3 DNA reads TGTGCCAGCAGTGAAGCCGGGACAGGGAGCTCCTACGAGCAGTACTTC. Its protein is CASSEAGTGSSYEQYF.

V is TRBV2 and J is TRBJ2-7; 10 bases are a match to TRBD2. The CDR3 runs 15 residues. The trim removed 7 bases at V and 4 bases at J, leaving 10 bases unmatched. Germline-derived CDR1 and CDR2 are SNHLY and FYNNEI. For the CDR3, the DNA is TGTGCCAGCATTCCCGGGCTAGCGGGAGTATACGAGCAGTACTTC. It translates to CASIPGLAGVYEQYF.

The chain links TRBV7-9 to TRBJ2-1; 12 bases map to TRBD2. The CDR3 is 16 amino acids. Germline V gene lookup returns CDR1 SEHNR and CDR2 FQNEAQ (reference sequence). V was pared by 5 bases and J by 6 bases, with 8 bases of the junction left unmatched. This CDR3 is CASSPRTSGTVNEQFF. In DNA, the CDR3 is TGTGCCAGCAGCCCCCGGACTAGCGGGACTGTCAATGAGCAGTTCTTC.

The V and J genes are TRBV7-2 and TRBJ2-1; 11 nucleotides match TRBD2. This CDR3 is built from 17 residues. V dropped 1 base and J dropped 8; count of bases not matched to a gene: 10. CDR1 and CDR2 from the germline V gene are SGHTA and FQGNSA. The CDR3 reads CASSLVASGGSRDEQFF. The CDR3, as DNA: TGTGCCAGCAGCTTAGTCGCTAGCGGGGGGAGTAGGGATGAGCAGTTCTTC.

This chain uses TRBV27 with TRBJ2-3; 11 nucleotides align to TRBD1. The germline V gene has CDR1 MNHEY and CDR2 SMNVEV (reference sequence). The ends lost 6 bases at V and 3 bases at J; junction bases unmatched: 5. This CDR3 is 15 amino acids long. This CDR3 reads CASREDRGLTDTQYF. In DNA, the CDR3 is TGTGCCAGCAGAGAGGACAGGGGGCTAACAGATACGCAGTATTTT.

The rearrangement joins TRBV19 to TRBJ1-1; TRBD1 agrees at 8 bases. This CDR3 has 16 residues. The V gene end was trimmed by 0 bases and the J gene end by 3 bases; junction bases not matched to a gene: 6. Germline V gene data show CDR1 as LNHDA and CDR2 as SQIVND (reference sequence). In nucleotides, the CDR3 is TGTGCCAGTAGTATAGAGGCGGACAGGGCCTACACTGAAGCTTTCTTT. Its protein product is CASSIEADRAYTEAFF.

Turning to this clone: A junction boundary mismatches the germline segment, possibly from a read error. V and J are TRBV18 and TRBJ1-5; D might be TRBD1 (5 bases). The CDR3 contains 14 residues. The germline V gene has CDR1 KGHSH and CDR2 LQKENI. The CDR3 loop reads CASSREDSKQPQHF. CDR3 DNA sequence: TGTGCCAGCTCAAGGGAAGACAGCAAACAGCCCCAGCATTTT.

The chain couples TRBV28 to TRBJ1-2; the D is unclear. V lost 1 base and J lost 0, with 9 bases in between. The CDR3 length is 15 residues. Germline assignment: CDR1 MDHEN and CDR2 SYDVKM. This CDR3 reads CASSLFPATNYGYTF. The CDR3 coding sequence is TGTGCCAGCAGTTTATTTCCAGCAACTAACTATGGCTACACCTTC.

The CDR3, as DNA: TGTGCCAGCAGCTTAGAGCGGAGGCAGGACAGTAGCAATCAGCCCCAGCATTTT. Encoded protein: CASSLERRQDSSNQPQHF. The chain has TRBV7-9 and TRBJ1-5; D perhaps matches TRBD1 (6 bases). Germline lookup yields CDR1 SEHNR and CDR2 FQNEAQ (reference sequence). V was cut by 1 base and J by 0 bases, with 16 bases left in between. The CDR3 is 18 residues long.